These 26 T cell receptor beta chains were all obtained from the same sample, sequenced in a study of T cells after yellow fever vaccination. MiXCR was run by TCRdb on the 5' RACE reads, yielding one entry per CDR3 protein. The sample lists around 310,000 distinct CDR3 sequences; around 4% were seen once. This specimen was PBMCs, taken on the day of the yellow fever booster vaccination. The source of these receptors is a man younger than 35 who received the YFV17D yellow fever vaccine.

In its sample, this clonotype was seen many times. This chain joins TRBV28 and TRBJ2-7; D uncertain. CDR1 MDHEN and CDR2 SYDVKM come from the germline V gene. V was cut by 4 bases and J by 6 bases, with 13 bases left in between. The CDR3 consists of 13 residues. CDR3 loop: CASSSAGPGEQYV. CDR3 nucleotide sequence: TGTGCCAGCAGTTCAGCCGGTCCGGGCGAGCAGTACGTC.

This clonotype was seen only a few times. The V and J genes are TRBV6-5 and TRBJ1-6, with TRBD1 as a possible D gene (5 bases). V lost 11 bases and J 9 bases, leaving 14 bases between the germline ends. CDR1 is MNHEY and CDR2 is SVGAGI in the germline V gene. CDR3 length: 12 residues. The CDR3 region has the DNA TGTGCCGGAAGAGGGACTTCTTCACCCCTCCACTTT. This encodes CAGRGTSSPLHF.

This clonotype was counted many times. The chain joins TRBV5-1 to TRBJ2-7; 11 nucleotides align to TRBD1. From germline, CDR1 is SGHRS and CDR2 YFSETQ. V shed 5 bases, J shed 6 bases, and the junction held 7 bases outside the gene matches. The CDR3 contains 14 residues. The CDR3 DNA reads TGCGCCAGCAGTACCGGACAGGGGGCTTTCGAGCAGTACTTC. This encodes CASSTGQGAFEQYF.

This clonotype has a handful of counts. The chain employs TRBV19 and TRBJ2-3; TRBD2 aligns across 11 bases. In germline, CDR1 is LNHDA, CDR2 SQIVND (reference sequence). V shed 9 bases and J 5 bases; nucleotides not matched to a gene: 16. The length of the CDR3 is 17 residues. Here the CDR3 reads CASRAPLAGGAQDTQYF. The CDR3 DNA is TGTGCCAGCCGGGCCCCTCTAGCGGGGGGTGCCCAAGATACGCAGTATTTT. The whole variable domain, remainder taken from reference TRBV19 and TRBJ2-3, is DGGITQSPKYLFRKEGQNVTLSCEQNLNHDAMYWYRQDPGQGLRLIYYSQIVNDFQKGDIAEGYSVSREKKESFPLTVTSAQKNPTAFYLCASRAPLAGGAQDTQYFGPGTRLTVL.

In its sample, this clonotype was seen many times. The chain recombines TRBV7-2 with TRBJ2-5; 8 nucleotides align to TRBD2. Losses at the gene ends were 8 bases for V and 5 bases for J; bases not matched to a gene: 7. This CDR3 comprises 13 residues. The germline V gene has CDR1 SGHTA and CDR2 FQGNSA. CDR3 sequence (DNA): TGTGCCAGCCGGGGGGGCCTCGAGGAGACCCAGTACTTC. This gives the protein CASRGGLEETQYF.

This sequence joins TRBV9 and TRBJ2-2; D is possibly TRBD1 (6 bases). The CDR3 runs to 15 residues. V lost 2 bases, J lost 8 bases, and 16 bases lay in between. The germline V gene has CDR1 SGDLS and CDR2 YYNGEE. CDR3 nucleotides: TGTGCCAGCAGCGTTGGGGACACCCTACCGGGGGAGCTGTTTTTT. This gives the protein CASSVGDTLPGELFF.

V is TRBV29-1 and J is TRBJ1-1, with 7 bases fitting TRBD1. Germline CDR1 SQVTM, CDR2 ANQGSEA. CDR3 length: 16 residues. V was pared by 3 bases and J by 0 bases, with 10 bases of the junction left unmatched. CDR3 amino acids: CSVDFQEGQLNTEAFF. Written as DNA, the CDR3 is TGCAGCGTTGACTTCCAAGAGGGACAGCTGAACACTGAAGCTTTCTTT.

In this sample, this clonotype turned up many times. This chain uses TRBV9 with TRBJ1-2, with D uncertain. Per germline, CDR1 SGDLS and CDR2 YYNGEE. CDR3 length equals 13 residues. V lost 0 bases to trimming and J lost 2 bases, with 5 bases between them. CDR3 residues: CASSVAPNYGYTF. DNA for the CDR3: TGTGCCAGCAGCGTAGCGCCGAACTATGGCTACACCTTC.

This clonotype was detected ten times or more. The gene calls are TRBV5-1 and TRBJ1-4; TRBD1 matches at 7 bases. The CDR3 has 17 amino acids. The germline gives CDR1 SGHRS, CDR2 YFSETQ. Unmatched junction bases numbered 17, after V lost 4 bases and J lost 8 bases. DNA for the CDR3: TGCGCCAGCAGCCGTGGTCCCCAGACAGGGAGGGAAGAAAAACTGTTTTTT. As protein: CASSRGPQTGREEKLFF.

The gene calls are TRBV7-8 and TRBJ2-1; possible D gene TRBD1, 5 bases. V dropped 1 base and J dropped 12 bases, with 13 bases sitting between them. This CDR3 region has 13 residues. Germline V CDR1 and CDR2: SGHVS, FQNEAQ. CDR3 DNA: TGTGCCAGCAGCTTAGTTGACAGTTCGGGGCAGTTCTTC. Translated, it gives CASSLVDSSGQFF.

This clonotype was picked up a small number of times. The chain has TRBV29-1 and TRBJ2-7; tentative D call: TRBD2 (5 bases). The CDR3 loop spans 12 amino acids. Trimming took 5 bases from V and 7 from J, leaving 15 bases between them. Germline-derived CDR1 and CDR2 are SQVTM and ANQGSEA. CDR3 bases: TGCAGCGTTCTGACACTCTCGGGGGAGCAGTACTTC. Its protein is CSVLTLSGEQYF.

A few counts support this clonotype. The chain is built from TRBV7-2 and TRBJ2-3; D not certain. Germline V gene lookup returns CDR1 SGHTA and CDR2 FQGNSA. V gave up 1 base and J gave up 8 bases, with 7 bases separating them. The CDR3 consists of 12 residues. The CDR3 sequence: CASSLGESTQYF. In DNA form, the CDR3 reads TGTGCCAGCAGCTTAGGAGAAAGTACGCAGTATTTT.

This clonotype was detected many times. The rearrangement joins TRBV5-1 to TRBJ1-1; tentative D call: TRBD1 (5 bases). This CDR3 region has 13 residues. V lost 4 bases and J 7 bases, leaving 14 bases between the germline ends. From germline, CDR1 is SGHRS and CDR2 YFSETQ. The DNA of the CDR3 is TGCGCCAGCAGCGCTCCGGGACGCCATGAAGCTTTCTTT. It specifies CASSAPGRHEAFF.

There are a few counts of this clonotype. A much larger clone differs by one base, so this may be a read error. The chain has TRBV7-2 and TRBJ2-3, with D possibly being TRBD1 (6 bases). Deletions cut 3 bases from V and 4 bases from J, with 8 bases between. The CDR3 consists of 13 residues. Germline V gives CDR1 SGHTA, CDR2 FQGNSA. The CDR3 spells CASSFKGADTQYF. CDR3 in DNA: TGTGCCAGCAGCTTCAAGGGGGCAGATACGCAGTATTTT. The full variable domain, with the rest looked up from reference TRBV7-2 and TRBJ2-3, is GAGVSQSPSNKVTEKGKDVELRCDPISGHTALYWYRQSLGQGLEFLIYFQGNSAPDKSGLPSDRFSAERTGGSVSTLTIQRTQQEDSAVYLCASSFKGADTQYFGPGTRLTVL.

This clonotype was counted at least ten times. The chain is built from TRBV5-6 and TRBJ1-6; 7 positions agree with TRBD1. The V segment lost 1 base and the J segment 5 bases; nucleotides outside the gene matches: 6. The CDR3 consists of 16 residues. Looked up from germline, CDR1 is SGHDT and CDR2 is YYEEEE. The CDR3 protein is CASSLLGQENNSPLHF. CDR3 bases: TGTGCCAGCAGCTTGCTCGGACAGGAGAATAATTCACCCCTCCACTTT.

The chain has TRBV11-3 and TRBJ2-3; D is unclear. The CDR3 totals 17 residues. Germline assignment: CDR1 SGHNT and CDR2 YENEEA. V lost 1 base and J lost 0, with 14 bases in between. CDR3 loop: CASSLGLQSPSTDTQYF. The DNA of the CDR3 is TGTGCCAGCAGCTTAGGTTTACAGTCCCCTAGCACAGATACGCAGTATTTT.

The rearrangement uses TRBV5-1 and TRBJ1-1; D remains ambiguous. The length of the CDR3 is 14 residues. Per the germline V gene, CDR1 is SGHRS and CDR2 is YFSETQ. Trimming stripped 1 base from V and 2 bases from J, with 9 bases between. The CDR3 DNA sequence: TGCGCCAGCAGCTTGCGCCCAGTTAACACTGAAGCTTTCTTT. It translates to CASSLRPVNTEAFF.

This clonotype was seen ten or more times. The rearrangement uses TRBV7-8 and TRBJ1-1; perhaps TRBD1 as D (5 bases). The CDR3 sequence is 13 residues long. The V gene's germline CDR1 is SGHVS and CDR2 FQNEAQ. Trimming cost V 1 base and J 3 bases, with 6 bases left between them. The DNA of the CDR3 is TGTGCCAGCAGCTTAGACAGGCACACTGAAGCTTTCTTT. Encoded protein: CASSLDRHTEAFF.

In its sample, this clonotype was seen many times. The chain has TRBV9 and TRBJ2-7; 8 nucleotides align to TRBD2. Germline trimming cut 2 bases from V and 2 bases from J; bases unmatched to any gene: 9. Looked up from germline, CDR1 is SGDLS and CDR2 is YYNGEE. There are 16 residues in the CDR3. The CDR3 protein is CASSVGLFGRAYEQYF. Here the CDR3 DNA reads TGTGCCAGCAGCGTTGGTCTATTCGGGAGGGCCTACGAGCAGTACTTC. Complete variable domain (other parts from reference TRBV9 and TRBJ2-7): DSGVTQTPKHLITATGQRVTLRCSPRSGDLSVYWYQQSLDQGLQFLIQYYNGEERAKGNILERFSAQQFPDLHSELNLSSLELGDSALYFCASSVGLFGRAYEQYFGPGTRLTVT.

J is TRBJ2-6 and V is TRBV5-1; a possible D gene is TRBD1 (6 bases). There are 16 residues in the CDR3. Germline V gives CDR1 SGHRS, CDR2 YFSETQ. V dropped 4 bases and J dropped 0 bases, with 11 bases sitting between them. This chain's CDR3 is CASSAGQHSGANVLTF. The CDR3 nucleotides are TGCGCCAGCAGCGCAGGACAGCACTCTGGGGCCAACGTCCTGACTTTC. The entire variable domain, with the rest obtained from reference TRBV5-1 and TRBJ2-6, is as follows: KAGVTQTPRYLIKTRGQQVTLSCSPISGHRSVSWYQQTPGQGLQFLFEYFSETQRNKGNFPGRFSGRQFSNSRSEMNVSTLELGDSALYLCASSAGQHSGANVLTFGAGSRLTVL.

Regarding this clonotype: Germline and junction disagree at one end, which may indicate a read error. The chain has TRBV20-1 and TRBJ2-3, with D possibly being TRBD1 or TRBD2 (6 bases each). CDR1 and CDR2 from the germline V gene are DFQATT and SNEGSKA (reference sequence). The CDR3 has 13 residues. The CDR3 loop is CSAREGGTDPQYF. The CDR3 DNA is TGCAGTGCGAGAGAGGGGGGCACAGATCCGCAGTATTTT.

This clonotype was detected many times. The chain recombines TRBV12-3 or TRBV12-4 with TRBJ2-3; maybe TRBD2 (6 bases). The CDR3 sequence is 16 residues long. V shed 1 base and J shed 2 bases, with 13 bases lying between them. CDR3 sequence reads: CASSLVGGYPTDTQYF. The CDR3 DNA reads TGTGCCAGCAGTTTAGTGGGGGGTTACCCCACAGATACGCAGTATTTT.

The chain uses TRBV5-6 and TRBJ1-5, with 9 bases fitting TRBD1. CDR1 and CDR2 (germline): SGHDT, YYEEEE. The V gene end was trimmed by 4 bases and the J gene end by 4 bases; junction bases not matched to a gene: 6. The CDR3 has 15 amino acids. CDR3 amino acids: CASSAGTGFNQPQHF. The CDR3, as DNA: TGTGCCAGCAGCGCCGGGACAGGGTTTAATCAGCCCCAGCATTTT.

This clonotype was observed a few times. The rearrangement links TRBV29-1 to TRBJ1-1; TRBD1 agrees at 12 bases. CDR3 length equals 14 residues. Looked up from germline, CDR1 is SQVTM and CDR2 is ANQGSEA. V dropped 7 bases and J dropped 5; count of bases not matched to a gene: 8. The CDR3 nucleotides are TGCAGCGCGGGACAGGGGGCTAGAGGTACTGAAGCTTTCTTT. Translation gives CSAGQGARGTEAFF.

This clonotype was observed many times. The rearrangement links TRBV5-1 to TRBJ2-3; D gene ambiguous. Deletions cut 4 bases from V and 1 base from J, with 22 bases between. Germline lookup yields CDR1 SGHRS and CDR2 YFSETQ. There are 18 residues in the CDR3. CDR3 residues: CASSPEWRLTLGTDTQYF. CDR3 nucleotide sequence: TGCGCCAGCAGCCCCGAATGGCGGCTCACCCTGGGCACAGATACGCAGTATTTT.

This clonotype was seen many times. The chain uses TRBV5-1 and TRBJ1-6; the D gene is possibly TRBD1 (5 bases). Germline V CDR1 and CDR2: SGHRS, YFSETQ. The CDR3 consists of 15 residues. Trimming stripped 1 base from V and 3 bases from J, with 8 bases between. CDR3 in amino acids: CASSLSQGYNSPLHF. DNA for the CDR3: TGCGCCAGCAGCTTGAGTCAGGGCTATAATTCACCCCTCCACTTT. The whole variable domain, remainder taken from reference TRBV5-1 and TRBJ1-6, is KAGVTQTPRYLIKTRGQQVTLSCSPISGHRSVSWYQQTPGQGLQFLFEYFSETQRNKGNFPGRFSGRQFSNSRSEMNVSTLELGDSALYLCASSLSQGYNSPLHFGNGTRLTVT.